The rows below give T cell receptor beta chains drawn from one sample of a study of T cells in Graves' hyperthyroidism and ophthalmopathy. Using its own MiXCR run on the multiplex PCR reads, TCRdb lists one record per CDR3 protein. Among about 400,000 distinct CDR3 sequences listed, 15% to 19% were seen once. Sequencing input: blood. Every receptor here comes from a young woman with Graves' hyperthyroidism. The CDR3 runs from the conserved cysteine through the conserved F or W. The order of the fields is clone size, V gene, J gene, D gene, CDR3 length, CDR3 protein, CDR3 DNA. A D gene is named only where the DNA matches it firmly. Only some rows state a clone size, as once, few, many or a class for expanded clones.

many	TRBV3-1	TRBJ2-3	.	14	CASSQGGSEDTQYF	TGTGCCAGCAGCCAAGGGGGATCGGAGGATACGCAGTATTTT
.	TRBV6-1	TRBJ1-6	.	15	CASNELGQFNSPLHF	TGTGCCAGCAATGAACTCGGACAGTTTAATTCACCCCTCCACTTT
.	TRBV20-1	TRBJ2-7	TRBD1	15	CSTRARQGNPYEQYF	TGCAGTACCCGGGCCCGACAGGGGAACCCCTACGAGCAGTACTTC
many	TRBV5-5	TRBJ1-4	.	14	CASSFLAGSEKLFF	TGTGCCAGCAGCTTTCTTGCAGGGAGCGAAAAACTGTTTTTT
many	TRBV20-1	TRBJ2-5	.	13	CSAADSRRETQYF	TGCAGTGCTGCCGACTCCCGCCGGGAGACCCAGTACTTC
many	TRBV6-5	TRBJ2-7	TRBD1	14	CASSYNRGTYEQYF	TGTGCCAGCAGTTACAACAGGGGGACCTACGAGCAGTACTTC
.	TRBV27	TRBJ2-3	TRBD2	15	CASSPSGGAMYTQYF	TGTGCCAGCAGTCCTAGCGGGGGGGCCATGTATACGCAGTATTTT
many	TRBV28	TRBJ2-2	TRBD1	16	CASSPHGQGRTGELFF	TGTGCCAGCAGTCCTCACGGACAGGGTCGAACCGGGGAGCTGTTTTTT
many	TRBV20-1	TRBJ1-2	TRBD1	12	CSARDRGRGYTF	TGCAGTGCTAGAGACAGGGGGCGAGGCTACACCTTC
many	TRBV18	TRBJ1-1	.	14	CASSPQGLGTEAFF	TGTGCCAGCTCACCACAGGGACTCGGCACTGAAGCTTTCTTT
many	TRBV5-1	TRBJ1-6	.	15	CASSPGQLENSPLHF	TGCGCCAGCAGCCCCGGACAACTCGAAAATTCACCCCTCCACTTT
many	TRBV6-5	TRBJ2-7	TRBD1	13	CASSSQTGYEQYF	TGTGCCAGCAGTTCCCAGACAGGGTACGAGCAGTACTTC
many	TRBV9	TRBJ2-7	.	15	CASSAGGGSVYEQYF	TGTGCCAGCAGCGCGGGGGGCGGGAGCGTCTACGAGCAGTACTTC
many	TRBV4-1	TRBJ2-5	TRBD1	16	CASSPGQGPLQETQYF	TGCGCCAGCAGCCCCGGACAGGGACCTTTACAAGAGACCCAGTACTTC
.	TRBV4-1	TRBJ1-5	.	14	CASSQEAESQPQHF	TGCGCCAGCAGCCAAGAAGCTGAAAGTCAGCCCCAGCATTTT
.	TRBV5-5	TRBJ1-4	TRBD1	15	CASSFQGGTNEKLFF	TGTGCCAGCAGCTTCCAGGGGGGGACTAATGAAAAACTGTTTTTT
.	TRBV28	TRBJ2-5	.	14	CASSQGHSQETQYF	TGTGCCAGCAGCCAAGGGCACAGCCAAGAGACCCAGTACTTC
.	TRBV4-1	TRBJ1-5	TRBD1	15	CASSPMTGVQQPQHF	TGCGCCAGCAGCCCAATGACAGGGGTTCAACAGCCCCAGCATTTT
many	TRBV29-1	TRBJ1-1	TRBD1	15	CSVDLHRGRSTEAFF	TGCAGCGTTGACCTTCACAGGGGGCGGAGCACTGAAGCTTTCTTT
few	TRBV7-3	TRBJ2-3	TRBD2	14	CASSRGGRVGTQYF	TGTGCCAGCAGCCGGGGGGGTAGGGTGGGTACGCAGTATTTT
few	TRBV28	TRBJ1-2	.	14	CASSIGAGDYGYTF	TGTGCCAGCAGCATAGGGGCAGGGGATTATGGCTACACCTTC
few	TRBV9	TRBJ2-1	TRBD2	17	CASSVGLAGGSYNEQFF	TGTGCCAGCAGCGTAGGACTAGCGGGGGGCTCCTACAATGAGCAGTTCTTC
.	TRBV3-1	TRBJ2-3	.	16	CASSLDIAVEIDTQYF	TGTGCCAGCAGCCTCGACATCGCGGTCGAGATAGATACGCAGTATTTT
many	TRBV5-1	TRBJ1-5	.	15	CASSPDSFSNQPQHF	TGCGCCAGCAGCCCCGACAGTTTTAGCAATCAGCCCCAGCATTTT
many	TRBV4-1	TRBJ1-3	.	15	CASSPIPISGNTIYF	TGCGCCAGCAGCCCGATCCCTATCTCTGGAAACACCATATATTTT
many	TRBV20-1	TRBJ2-1	TRBD1	13	CSARSTGKSEQFF	TGCAGTGCTAGATCGACAGGGAAAAGTGAGCAGTTCTTC
many	TRBV9	TRBJ2-1	TRBD2	20	CASSDPRVRGGHPWYNEQFF	TGTGCCAGCAGCGACCCCCGTGTGCGGGGGGGCCATCCGTGGTACAATGAGCAGTTCTTC
.	TRBV4-1	TRBJ1-1	TRBD1	15	CASNFPGQRDTEAFF	TGCGCCAGCAATTTCCCGGGACAGAGGGACACTGAAGCTTTCTTT
many	TRBV11-2	TRBJ2-7	TRBD2	16	CASSKYAGLASYEQYF	TGTGCCAGCAGCAAATATGCCGGACTAGCCTCCTACGAGCAGTACTTC
few	TRBV3-1	TRBJ2-7	TRBD2	13	CASRAGGLHEQYF	TGTGCCAGCAGGGCGGGGGGGCTCCACGAGCAGTACTTC
many	TRBV3-1	TRBJ1-4	.	15	CASSQVGGTNEKLFF	TGTGCCAGCAGCCAGGTCGGGGGCACTAATGAAAAACTGTTTTTT
.	TRBV7-3	TRBJ1-5	TRBD1	12	CASNDRDQPQHF	TGTGCCAGTAACGACAGGGACCAGCCCCAGCATTTT
few	TRBV29-1	TRBJ1-2	TRBD1	16	CSVGGGDRDGRYGYTF	TGCAGCGTTGGGGGGGGGGACAGGGATGGAAGGTATGGCTACACCTTC
many	TRBV28	TRBJ1-5	.	16	CASSFGSINSNQPQHF	TGTGCCAGCAGTTTCGGGTCTATAAATAGCAATCAGCCCCAGCATTTT
many	TRBV3-1	TRBJ2-5	TRBD2	14	CASSQESGARAQYF	TGTGCCAGCAGCCAAGAAAGCGGGGCCCGGGCCCAGTACTTC
many	TRBV12-3/TRBV12-4	TRBJ2-7	TRBD1	16	CASSLNRGRPPYEQYF	TGTGCCAGCAGTCTCAACAGGGGGCGCCCCCCCTACGAGCAGTACTTC
many	TRBV12-3/TRBV12-4	TRBJ1-5	.	12	CASSFLGQPQHF	TGTGCCAGCAGTTTCCTGGGACAGCCCCAGCATTTT
.	TRBV15	TRBJ1-5	.	15	CAASPGRGVNQPQHF	TGTGCCGCCAGCCCGGGCCGTGGGGTCAATCAGCCCCAGCATTTT
many	TRBV6-5	TRBJ2-1	.	14	CASSYSSRGNEQFF	TGTGCCAGCAGTTACTCGTCCAGGGGAAATGAGCAGTTCTTC
many	TRBV12-3/TRBV12-4	TRBJ2-1	.	14	CASSFGVLANEQFF	TGTGCCAGCAGTTTTGGGGTGTTGGCCAATGAGCAGTTCTTC
many	TRBV10-3	TRBJ2-3	.	14	CAISVAGRTDTQYF	TGTGCCATCAGTGTGGCGGGGCGCACAGATACGCAGTATTTT